A selection of T cell receptor beta chains follows, all from one sample in a study of blood T cells in healthy people across ages. TCRdb re-derived calls from the 5' RACE reads in MiXCR, one entry per CDR3 protein. The repertoire holds almost 550,000 distinct CDR3 sequences, with around 24% as singletons. This sample was shared with a second study, whose subject was T cells of mothers and their children.

The sample comprised blood. The receptors originated from a boy between 10 and 17 years old in good health. Each CDR3 is given with its conserved first and last residue. Fields, in order: J gene, V gene, clone size, D gene, CDR3 DNA, CDR3 protein. The D gene is left open where the match is weak. Clone size is shown for a subset of rows, as once, few, many or a class of expanded clone.

>TRBJ2-1|TRBV27|-|TRBD1
TGTGCCAGCAGTGCCGGGACAGGGGGCTTCAATGAGCAGTTCTTC
CASSAGTGGFNEQFF
>TRBJ2-4|TRBV20-1|few|TRBD1
TGCAGTGCTAGAGGATTGGACAGGGCGGGAAACATTCAGTACTTC
CSARGLDRAGNIQYF
>TRBJ1-3|TRBV28|many|TRBD1
TGTGCCAGCAGTTCCCGCCGGGACAGGGTTGGAAACACCATATATTTT
CASSSRRDRVGNTIYF
>TRBJ1-3|TRBV12-3/TRBV12-4|-|-
TGTGCCAGCAGTTTTCTGGACGGCGGAAACACCATATATTTT
CASSFLDGGNTIYF
>TRBJ2-3|TRBV9|-|-
TGTGCCAGCAGCGTAGCCGCGGGTTTCACAGATACGCAGTATTTT
CASSVAAGFTDTQYF
>TRBJ1-4|TRBV11-2|-|-
TGTGCCAGCAGCTCAATACAGGTCAATGAAAAACTGTTTTTT
CASSSIQVNEKLFF
>TRBJ1-1|TRBV3-1|-|TRBD1
TGTGCCGGCAGCCACGAAGGGGGCTCGAGAGCTTTCTTT
CAGSHEGGSRAFF
>TRBJ1-5|TRBV20-1|few|-
TGCAGTGCTAGATTCAAGGACACGGTGCAGCCCCAGCATTTT
CSARFKDTVQPQHF
>TRBJ2-5|TRBV5-1|few|TRBD2
TGCGCCAGCAGCTTGGCCGCCGGGCGGGGGAATCTCCAAGAGACCCAGTACTTC
CASSLAAGRGNLQETQYF
>TRBJ2-3|TRBV2|few|-
TGTGCCAGCAGTGAAGGGGCGGCGGACCGGTATTTT
CASSEGAADRYF
>TRBJ2-1|TRBV14|few|-
TGTGCCAGCAGCCAAGGGGCGCCAGGGTGGGATGAGCAGTTCTTC
CASSQGAPGWDEQFF
>TRBJ2-2|TRBV5-6|few|-
TGTGCCAGCAGCTTGGATTCACTTTACACCGGGGAGCTGTTTTTT
CASSLDSLYTGELFF
>TRBJ1-6|TRBV9|-|-
TGTGCCAGCAGCGTATCCTCGGACAGAAATTCACCCCTCCACTTT
CASSVSSDRNSPLHF
>TRBJ2-7|TRBV20-1|-|TRBD1
TGCAGTGCTTACCACAGGGGGTTCCTATACGAGCAGTACTTC
CSAYHRGFLYEQYF
>TRBJ1-1|TRBV20-1|few|-
TGCAGTGCTAGAGATAGGCGCCGGAAACTTTTATACGAAGCTTTCTTT
CSARDRRRKLLYEAFF
>TRBJ2-5|TRBV7-2|few|-
TGTGCCAGCAGCTCCTTAGGGGGGGGCATGAAAGAGACCCAGTACTTC
CASSSLGGGMKETQYF
>TRBJ1-4|TRBV7-8|few|-
TGTGCCAGCAGCAAGACCCTGTGGGGAGGGGAACTGTTTTTT
CASSKTLWGGELFF
>TRBJ2-7|TRBV29-1|once|-
TGCAGCGTGCTCAGGGTCCGCTCTGACGAGCAGTACTTC
CSVLRVRSDEQYF
>TRBJ2-7|TRBV6-2/TRBV6-3|many|-
TGTGCCAGCAGTTATGGGGGACACTACGAGCAGTACTTC
CASSYGGHYEQYF
>TRBJ1-2|TRBV28|-|TRBD1
TGTGCCACCAGAAGGAGGGGGCTGGATGGCTACACCTTC
CATRRRGLDGYTF
>TRBJ1-5|TRBV27|-|-
TGTGCCAGCAGTTTATCGGGCAGGGAACGTCAGCCCCAGCATTTT
CASSLSGRERQPQHF
>TRBJ2-5|TRBV4-3|few|TRBD2
TGCGCCAGCAGCCCGACTAGCGGGAGAGAAAAGACCCAGTACTTC
CASSPTSGREKTQYF